This is a list of T cell receptor beta chains from one sample in a study of CD8 T cells in ankylosing spondylitis. TCRdb re-called the 5' RACE reads with MiXCR, one entry per CDR3 protein. The sample has about 800,000 distinct CDR3 sequences; about 10% are singletons. Sample: blood, either unsorted or a sorted T cell fraction (not recorded which). The origin of the receptors is a male donor with ankylosing spondylitis. Each CDR3 is given with its conserved first and last residue. Each record gives: CDR3 protein, V gene, J gene.

cdr3_aa: CASSDHNFRDRVDGYTF
v_call: TRBV25-1
j_call: TRBJ1-2

cdr3_aa: CSVERAPGYGYTF
v_call: TRBV29-1
j_call: TRBJ1-2

cdr3_aa: CATSDFPTGGSYNEQFF
v_call: TRBV24-1
j_call: TRBJ2-1

cdr3_aa: CSASRAGRQETQYF
v_call: TRBV20-1
j_call: TRBJ2-5

cdr3_aa: CASSRDSIWGGYTF
v_call: TRBV6-1
j_call: TRBJ1-2

cdr3_aa: CASSPGGQVWTEAFF
v_call: TRBV7-2
j_call: TRBJ1-1

cdr3_aa: CASSLGWAGATGELFF
v_call: TRBV5-4
j_call: TRBJ2-2

cdr3_aa: CASSLGRLAGFSGELFF
v_call: TRBV5-1
j_call: TRBJ2-2

cdr3_aa: CAISESGGLYEQYF
v_call: TRBV10-3
j_call: TRBJ2-7

cdr3_aa: CASTPGTAQETQYF
v_call: TRBV6-1
j_call: TRBJ2-5

cdr3_aa: CSVEEGHIYNEQFF
v_call: TRBV29-1
j_call: TRBJ2-1

cdr3_aa: CATSPIAGGSYEQYF
v_call: TRBV15
j_call: TRBJ2-7

cdr3_aa: CASNNGGANKETQYF
v_call: TRBV6-1
j_call: TRBJ2-5

cdr3_aa: CSVITQYTGELFF
v_call: TRBV29-1
j_call: TRBJ2-2

cdr3_aa: CATSRGTYNEQFF
v_call: TRBV15
j_call: TRBJ2-1

cdr3_aa: CASSVIRTSNQPQHF
v_call: TRBV6-1
j_call: TRBJ1-5